The clone carrying this T cell receptor (beta chain) was detected a few times. Antigen: not known. Other DNA sequences from this sample encode an identical CDR3 as well. This sample is drawn from a study of T cell responses to AZD1222 COVID-19 vaccine. General study findings and limits: Donors skewed white British and female; clonal diversity was possibly underestimated. The study identified only five to seven AZD1222 recipients as seropositive at baseline. Reports indicate that nearly half of spike-specific TCRs are directed at unmutated variant regions.

The V end was cut by 0 bases, the J end by 3 bases, with 6 bases between. This CDR3 is built from 13 residues. CDR1 LNHNV and CDR2 YYDKDF come from the germline V gene (reference sequence). Here immunoSEQ multiplex PCR was the method, and the copy in TCRdb shows in-frame clones only, minus some. The sample gives around 140,000 clones, approximately 90% of which show up once; approximately 5.1% is in the top ten. This sequence joins TRBV15 and TRBJ2-7; D possibly corresponds to TRBD1 (5 bases). The sample here was peripheral blood, taken on day 0 of AZD1222 vaccination. The receptor was isolated from an adult in good health. This CDR3 reads CATSRETDYEQYF. Here the CDR3 DNA reads TGTGCCACCAGCAGAGAGACAGACTACGAGCAGTACTTC.